This T cell receptor (beta chain) originates from a study of T cell changes during pregnancy in multiple sclerosis. Assay used: immunoSEQ multiplex PCR; TCRdb lists only in-frame clones, some missing. The sample contains over 70,000 clones, around 90% of which appear only once. The CDR3 totals 14 residues. Germline lookup yields CDR1 SGHTA and CDR2 FQGNSA. The V gene lost 5 bases and the J gene lost 3 bases, with 11 bases spanning the gap. This sequence joins TRBV7-2 and TRBJ1-5; a weak D match, TRBD1 (6 bases). The source is a female donor in good health, enrolled as a control in a pregnancy study. The sample consisted of peripheral blood, taken in the first trimester of pregnancy. The CDR3 spells CASSHTGINQPQHF. CDR3 sequence (DNA): TGTGCCAGCAGCCACACAGGGATCAATCAGCCCCAGCATTTT.